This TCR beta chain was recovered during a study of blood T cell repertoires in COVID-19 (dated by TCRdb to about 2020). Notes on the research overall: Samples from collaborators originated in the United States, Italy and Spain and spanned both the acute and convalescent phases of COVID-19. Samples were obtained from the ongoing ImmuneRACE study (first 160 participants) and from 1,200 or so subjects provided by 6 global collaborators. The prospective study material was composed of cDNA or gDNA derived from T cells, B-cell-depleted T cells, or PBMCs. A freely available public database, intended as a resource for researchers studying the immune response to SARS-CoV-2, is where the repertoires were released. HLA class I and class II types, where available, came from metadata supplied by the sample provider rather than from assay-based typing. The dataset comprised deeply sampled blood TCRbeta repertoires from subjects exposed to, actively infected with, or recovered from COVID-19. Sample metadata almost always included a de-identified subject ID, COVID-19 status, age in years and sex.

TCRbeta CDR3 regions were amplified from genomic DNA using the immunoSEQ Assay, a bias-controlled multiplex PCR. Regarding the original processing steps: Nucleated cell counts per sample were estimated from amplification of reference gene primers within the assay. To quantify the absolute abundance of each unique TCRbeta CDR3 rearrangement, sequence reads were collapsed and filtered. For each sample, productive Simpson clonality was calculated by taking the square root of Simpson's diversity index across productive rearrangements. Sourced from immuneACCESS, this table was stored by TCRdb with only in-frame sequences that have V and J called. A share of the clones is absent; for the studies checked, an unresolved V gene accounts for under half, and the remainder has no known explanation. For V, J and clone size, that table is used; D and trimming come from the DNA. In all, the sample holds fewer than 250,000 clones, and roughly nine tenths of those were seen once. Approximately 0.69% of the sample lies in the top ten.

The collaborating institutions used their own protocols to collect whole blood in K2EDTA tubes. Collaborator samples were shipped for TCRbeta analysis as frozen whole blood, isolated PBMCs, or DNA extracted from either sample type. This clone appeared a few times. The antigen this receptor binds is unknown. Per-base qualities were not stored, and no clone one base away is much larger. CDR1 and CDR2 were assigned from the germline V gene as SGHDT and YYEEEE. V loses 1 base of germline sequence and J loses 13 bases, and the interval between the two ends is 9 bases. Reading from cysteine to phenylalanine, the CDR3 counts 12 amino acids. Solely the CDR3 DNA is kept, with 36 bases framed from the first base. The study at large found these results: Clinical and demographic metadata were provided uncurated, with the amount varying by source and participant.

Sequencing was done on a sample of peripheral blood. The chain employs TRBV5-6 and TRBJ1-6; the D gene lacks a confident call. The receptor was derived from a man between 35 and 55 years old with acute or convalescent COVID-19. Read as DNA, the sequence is TGTGCCAGCAGCTTGCAGGCCCTTCCCCTCCACTTT. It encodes CASSLQALPLHF. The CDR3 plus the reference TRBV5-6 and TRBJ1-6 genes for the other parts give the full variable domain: DAGVTQSPTHLIKTRGQQVTLRCSPKSGHDTVSWYQQALGQGPQFIFQYYEEEERQRGNFPDRFSGHQFPNYSSELNVNALLLGDSALYLCASSLQALPLHFGNGTRLTVT.